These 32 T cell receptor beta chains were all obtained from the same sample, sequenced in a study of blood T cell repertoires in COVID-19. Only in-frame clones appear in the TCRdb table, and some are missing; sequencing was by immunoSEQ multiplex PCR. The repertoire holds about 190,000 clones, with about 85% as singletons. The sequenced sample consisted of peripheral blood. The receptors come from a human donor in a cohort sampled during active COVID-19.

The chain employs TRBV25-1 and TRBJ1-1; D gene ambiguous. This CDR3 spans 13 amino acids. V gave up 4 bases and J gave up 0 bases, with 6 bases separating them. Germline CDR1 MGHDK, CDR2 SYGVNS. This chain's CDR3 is CASSGRLNTEAFF. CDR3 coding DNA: TGTGCCAGCAGTGGCCGGTTGAACACTGAAGCTTTCTTT.

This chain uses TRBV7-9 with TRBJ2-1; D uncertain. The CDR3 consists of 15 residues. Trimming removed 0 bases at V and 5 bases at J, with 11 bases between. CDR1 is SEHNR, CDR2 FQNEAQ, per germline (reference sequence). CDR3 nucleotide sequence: TGTGCCAGCAGCTTAGCTATGCTGGCGGACAATGAGCAGTTCTTC. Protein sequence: CASSLAMLADNEQFF.

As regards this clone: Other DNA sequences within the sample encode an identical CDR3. The CDR3 nucleotides are TGCGCCAGCAGCTTGCAGGGAAACACCGGGGAGCTGTTTTTT. Its translation: CASSLQGNTGELFF. The J gene is TRBJ2-2, the V gene TRBV5-1; weak D call: TRBD1 (5 bases). CDR3 length: 14 residues. V lost 1 base, J lost 2 bases, and 6 bases lay in between. CDR1 and CDR2 from the germline V gene are SGHRS and YFSETQ.

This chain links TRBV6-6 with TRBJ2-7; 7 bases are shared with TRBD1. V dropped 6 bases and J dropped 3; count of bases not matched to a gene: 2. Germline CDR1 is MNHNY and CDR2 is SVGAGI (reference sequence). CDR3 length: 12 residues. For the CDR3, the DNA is TGTGCCAGCAGCAACAGGGGCTACGAGCAGTACGTC. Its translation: CASSNRGYEQYV.

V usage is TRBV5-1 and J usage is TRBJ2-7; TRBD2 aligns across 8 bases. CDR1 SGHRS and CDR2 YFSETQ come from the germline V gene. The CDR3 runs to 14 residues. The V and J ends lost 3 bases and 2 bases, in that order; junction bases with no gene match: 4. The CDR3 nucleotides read TGCGCCAGCAGCTGGACGGGGGGGACCTACGAGCAGTACTTC. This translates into CASSWTGGTYEQYF.

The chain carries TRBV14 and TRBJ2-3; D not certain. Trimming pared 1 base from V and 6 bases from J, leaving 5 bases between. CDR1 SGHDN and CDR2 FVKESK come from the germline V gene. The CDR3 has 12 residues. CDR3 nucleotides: TGTGCCAGCAGCCAAGTCCCTGATACGCAGTATTTT. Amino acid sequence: CASSQVPDTQYF.

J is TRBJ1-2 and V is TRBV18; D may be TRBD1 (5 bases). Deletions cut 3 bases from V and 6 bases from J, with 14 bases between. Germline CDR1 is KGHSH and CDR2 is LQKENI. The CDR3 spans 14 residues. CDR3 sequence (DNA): TGTGCCAGCTCACCCCTGGGGCCCGATGATGGCTACACCTTC. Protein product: CASSPLGPDDGYTF.

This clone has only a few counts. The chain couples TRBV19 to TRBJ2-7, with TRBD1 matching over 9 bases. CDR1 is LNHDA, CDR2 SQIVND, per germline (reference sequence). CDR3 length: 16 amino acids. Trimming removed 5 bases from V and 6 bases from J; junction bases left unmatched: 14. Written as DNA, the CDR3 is TGTGCCAGTAGTGGAACCGGGACAGGGTTCCGGGTCGAGCAGTACTTC. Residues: CASSGTGTGFRVEQYF.

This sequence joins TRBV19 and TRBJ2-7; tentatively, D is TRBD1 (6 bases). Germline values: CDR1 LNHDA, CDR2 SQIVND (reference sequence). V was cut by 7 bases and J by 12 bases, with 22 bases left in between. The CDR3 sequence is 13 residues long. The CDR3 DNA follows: TGTGCCAGTAACAGGGAGAAGGCGTCAGTACTGTACTTC. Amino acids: CASNREKASVLYF.

The CDR3 sequence: CASSLARTANEKLFF. The DNA for the CDR3 is TGCGCCAGCAGCTTGGCCCGGACAGCTAATGAAAAACTGTTTTTT. The V and J genes are TRBV5-1 and TRBJ1-4, with TRBD1 as a possible D gene (6 bases). Germline CDR1 is SGHRS and CDR2 is YFSETQ. This CDR3 has 15 residues. V lost 0 bases, J lost 3 bases, and 9 bases lay in between.

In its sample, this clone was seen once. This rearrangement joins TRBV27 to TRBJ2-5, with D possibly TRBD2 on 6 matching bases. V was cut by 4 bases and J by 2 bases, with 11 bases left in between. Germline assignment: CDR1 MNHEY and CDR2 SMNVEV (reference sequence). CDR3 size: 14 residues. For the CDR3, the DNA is TGTGCCAGCAGTTCGGGAGTGTGGCAAGAGACCCAGTACTTC. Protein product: CASSSGVWQETQYF.

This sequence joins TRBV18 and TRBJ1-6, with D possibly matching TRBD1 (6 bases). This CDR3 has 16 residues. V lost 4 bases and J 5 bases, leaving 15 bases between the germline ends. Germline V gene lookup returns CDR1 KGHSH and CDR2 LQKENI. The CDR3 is CASSRMDRRNNSPLHF. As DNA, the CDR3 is TGTGCCAGCTCACGGATGGACAGAAGGAATAATTCACCCCTCCACTTT.

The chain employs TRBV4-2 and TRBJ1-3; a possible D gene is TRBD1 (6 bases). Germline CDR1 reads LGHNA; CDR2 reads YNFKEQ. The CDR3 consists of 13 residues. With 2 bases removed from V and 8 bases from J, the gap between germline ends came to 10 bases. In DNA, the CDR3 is TGTGCCAGCAGCCAATCAGGGGTTCACACCATATATTTT. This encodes CASSQSGVHTIYF.

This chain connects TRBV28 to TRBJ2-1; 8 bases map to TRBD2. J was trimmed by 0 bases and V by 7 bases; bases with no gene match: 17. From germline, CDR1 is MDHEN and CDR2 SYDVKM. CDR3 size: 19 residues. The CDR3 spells CASTPTGGRSGISYNEQFF. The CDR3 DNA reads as TGTGCCAGCACCCCCACGGGGGGGCGCTCGGGGATCTCCTACAATGAGCAGTTCTTC.

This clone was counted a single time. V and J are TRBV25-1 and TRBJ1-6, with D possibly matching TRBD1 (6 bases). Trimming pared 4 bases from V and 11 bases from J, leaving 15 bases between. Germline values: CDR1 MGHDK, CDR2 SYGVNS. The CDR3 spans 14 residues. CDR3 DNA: TGTGCCAGCAGTGGCTATCGGGACACCGCACCCCTCCACTTT. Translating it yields CASSGYRDTAPLHF. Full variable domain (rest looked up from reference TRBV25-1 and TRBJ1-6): EADIYQTPRYLVIGTGKKITLECSQTMGHDKMYWYQQDPGMELHLIHYSYGVNSTEKGDLSSESTVSRIRTEHFPLTLESARPSHTSQYLCASSGYRDTAPLHFGNGTRLTVT.

CDR3 loop: CASSDSRTDSYEQYV. CDR3 nucleotide sequence: TGTGCCAGCAGTGACTCCCGTACGGACAGTTACGAGCAGTACGTC. The gene calls are TRBV6-4 and TRBJ2-7; D is possibly TRBD1 (6 bases). V gave up 0 bases and J gave up 4 bases, with 13 bases separating them. CDR1 and CDR2 (germline): MRHNA, SNTAGT. The CDR3 is made up of 15 amino acids.

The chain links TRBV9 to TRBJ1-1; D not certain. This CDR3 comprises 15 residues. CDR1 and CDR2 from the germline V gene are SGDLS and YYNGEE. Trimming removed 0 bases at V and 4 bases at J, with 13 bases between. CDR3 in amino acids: CASSVALSGSTEAFF. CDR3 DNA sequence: TGTGCCAGCAGCGTAGCCCTGTCTGGCAGCACTGAAGCTTTCTTT.

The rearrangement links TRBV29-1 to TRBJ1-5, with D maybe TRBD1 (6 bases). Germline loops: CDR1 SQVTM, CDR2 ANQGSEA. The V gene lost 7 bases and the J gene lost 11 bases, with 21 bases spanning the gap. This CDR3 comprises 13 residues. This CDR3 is CSALQGAGRAQHF. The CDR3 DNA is TGCAGCGCACTACAGGGTGCCGGGAGGGCCCAGCATTTT.

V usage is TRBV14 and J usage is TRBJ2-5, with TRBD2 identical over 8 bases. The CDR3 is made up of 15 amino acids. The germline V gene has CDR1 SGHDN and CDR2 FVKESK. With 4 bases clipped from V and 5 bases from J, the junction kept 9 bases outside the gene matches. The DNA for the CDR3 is TGTGCCAGCAGCCGTTTGGGACTAGATTTGGAGACCCAGTACTTC. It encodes CASSRLGLDLETQYF. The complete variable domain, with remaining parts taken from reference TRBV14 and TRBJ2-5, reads EAGVTQFPSHSVIEKGQTVTLRCDPISGHDNLYWYRRVMGKEIKFLLHFVKESKQDESGMPNNRFLAERTGGTYSTLKVQPAELEDSGVYFCASSRLGLDLETQYFGPGTRLLVL.

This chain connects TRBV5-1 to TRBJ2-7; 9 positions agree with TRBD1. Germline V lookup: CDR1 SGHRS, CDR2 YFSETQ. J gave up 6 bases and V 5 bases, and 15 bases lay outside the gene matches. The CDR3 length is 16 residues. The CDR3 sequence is CASRGNRGPGFSEQYF. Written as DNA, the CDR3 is TGCGCCAGCAGGGGGAACAGGGGGCCTGGTTTTAGCGAGCAGTACTTC.

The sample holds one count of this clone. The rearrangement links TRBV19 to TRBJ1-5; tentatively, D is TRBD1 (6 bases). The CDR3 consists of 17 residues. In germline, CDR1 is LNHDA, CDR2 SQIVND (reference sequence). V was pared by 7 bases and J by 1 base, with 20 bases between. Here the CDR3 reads CASKRSLDRTSNQPQHF. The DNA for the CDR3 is TGTGCCAGTAAGAGATCGCTCGACAGGACGAGCAATCAGCCCCAGCATTTT.

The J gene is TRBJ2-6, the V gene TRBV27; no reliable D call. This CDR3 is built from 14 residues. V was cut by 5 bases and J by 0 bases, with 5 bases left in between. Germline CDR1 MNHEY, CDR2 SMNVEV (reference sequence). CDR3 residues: CASSTASGANVLTF. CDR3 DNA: TGTGCCAGCAGTACAGCCTCTGGGGCCAACGTCCTGACTTTC.

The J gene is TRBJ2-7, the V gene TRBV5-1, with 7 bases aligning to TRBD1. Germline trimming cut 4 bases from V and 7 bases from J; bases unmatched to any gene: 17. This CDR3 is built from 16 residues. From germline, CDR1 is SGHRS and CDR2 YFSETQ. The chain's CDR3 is CASSPKTGSTDREQYF. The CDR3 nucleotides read TGCGCCAGCAGCCCAAAAACAGGGTCAACGGACAGGGAGCAGTACTTC. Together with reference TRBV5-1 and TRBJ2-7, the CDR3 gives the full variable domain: KAGVTQTPRYLIKTRGQQVTLSCSPISGHRSVSWYQQTPGQGLQFLFEYFSETQRNKGNFPGRFSGRQFSNSRSEMNVSTLELGDSALYLCASSPKTGSTDREQYFGPGTRLTVT.

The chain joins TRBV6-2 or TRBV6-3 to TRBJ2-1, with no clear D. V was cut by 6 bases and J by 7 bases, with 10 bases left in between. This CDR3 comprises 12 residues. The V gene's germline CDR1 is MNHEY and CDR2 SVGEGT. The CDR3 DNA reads TGTGCCAGCAGCACAACAGTAAATGAGCAGTTCTTC. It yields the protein CASSTTVNEQFF.

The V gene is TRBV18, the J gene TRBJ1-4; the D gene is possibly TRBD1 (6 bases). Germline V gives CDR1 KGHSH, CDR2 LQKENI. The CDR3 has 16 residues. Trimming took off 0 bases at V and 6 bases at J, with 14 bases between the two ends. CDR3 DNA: TGTGCCAGCTCACCACCGATGACAGGTTCGGATGAAAAACTGTTTTTT. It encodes CASSPPMTGSDEKLFF.

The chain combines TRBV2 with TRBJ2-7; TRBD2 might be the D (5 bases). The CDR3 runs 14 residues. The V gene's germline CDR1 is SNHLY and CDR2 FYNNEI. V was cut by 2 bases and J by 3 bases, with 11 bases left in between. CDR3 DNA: TGTGCCAGCAGTGAAAGCGGTCCATTCTACGAGCAGTACGTC. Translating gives CASSESGPFYEQYV.

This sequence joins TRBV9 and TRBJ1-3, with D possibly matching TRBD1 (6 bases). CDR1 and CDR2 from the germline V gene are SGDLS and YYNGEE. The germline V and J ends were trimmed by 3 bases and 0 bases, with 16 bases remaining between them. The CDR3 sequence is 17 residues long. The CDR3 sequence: CASSGPGQIFSGNTIYF. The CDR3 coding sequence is TGTGCCAGCAGCGGCCCGGGACAAATCTTCTCTGGAAACACCATATATTTT.

The CDR3 sequence is CASRGKTGDEKLFF. The CDR3 DNA follows: TGTGCCAGCCGGGGGAAGACGGGGGATGAAAAACTGTTTTTT. The V call is TRBV6-6, the J call TRBJ1-4; D perhaps matches TRBD1 (5 bases). The germline gives CDR1 MNHNY, CDR2 SVGAGI (reference sequence). CDR3 length: 14 residues. V dropped 8 bases and J dropped 6 bases, with 16 bases sitting between them.

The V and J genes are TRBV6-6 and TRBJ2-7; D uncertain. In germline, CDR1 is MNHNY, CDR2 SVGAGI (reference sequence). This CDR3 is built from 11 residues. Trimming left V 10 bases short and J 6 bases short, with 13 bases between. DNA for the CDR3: TGTGCCACCGCCGGAGTGCGCGAGCAGTACTTC. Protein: CATAGVREQYF.

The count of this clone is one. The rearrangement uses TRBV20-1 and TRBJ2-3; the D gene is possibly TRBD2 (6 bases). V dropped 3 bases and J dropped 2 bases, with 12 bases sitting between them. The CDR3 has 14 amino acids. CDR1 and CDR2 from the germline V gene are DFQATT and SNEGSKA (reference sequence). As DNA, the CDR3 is TGCAGTGCTAGTTCGTCTAGCGCCACAGATACGCAGTATTTT. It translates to CSASSSSATDTQYF.

The CDR3 reads CASSQLVENEQFF. The CDR3 nucleotides read TGCGCCAGCAGCCAACTAGTGGAGAATGAGCAGTTCTTC. The chain carries TRBV4-1 and TRBJ2-1; no clear D. In germline, CDR1 is MGHRA, CDR2 YSYEKL. V was shortened by 2 bases and J by 7 bases, with 9 bases between the two germline ends. The CDR3 spans 13 residues.

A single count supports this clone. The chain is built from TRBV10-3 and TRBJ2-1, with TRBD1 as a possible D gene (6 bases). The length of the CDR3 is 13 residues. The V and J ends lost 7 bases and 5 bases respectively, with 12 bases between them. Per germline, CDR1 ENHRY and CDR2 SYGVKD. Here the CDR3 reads CAITQDRDNEQFF. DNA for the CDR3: TGTGCCATCACTCAGGACAGAGACAATGAGCAGTTCTTC.